Detailed here is one TCR beta chain. Its antigen is unknown. The data were produced by immunoSEQ multiplex PCR, yet TCRdb's version contains in-frame clones alone and is incomplete. The table includes some 110,000 clones, 92% detected once. The timepoints at which blood was sampled were baseline, cycle 4 day 1, and cycle 7 day 1. This specimen belongs to a study of OX40 agonist ivuxolimab in advanced cancers. As for the study in general: Aged roughly 23 to 90 with a mean of approximately 60 years, they were 75% to 85% male. The study's findings and limits: The study observed clonal expansion of CD4+ and CD8+ blood T cells by week 6 at 0.1 to 3.0 mg/kg. More expanded clones were found, on average, in CD8+ than in CD4+ T cells.

This TCR was sampled from an adult with an advanced solid tumor such as melanoma, head and neck, liver or kidney cancer. Here the sequenced sample was CD4+ or CD8+ T cells sorted from blood, taken in a trial of the OX40 agonist ivuxolimab.

The CDR3 DNA reads as TGTGCCAGCAGCCACAGGGGGAGAACCTACGAGCAGTACTTC. Amino acids: CASSHRGRTYEQYF. This chain connects TRBV13 to TRBJ2-7, with TRBD1 matching over 8 bases. CDR3 length: 14 residues. Germline V gives CDR1 PRHDT, CDR2 FYEKMQ (reference sequence). Trimming took 5 bases from V and 2 from J; bases not matched to a gene: 5.